These 14 T cell receptor beta chains share one sample of origin, sequenced in a study of cytomegalovirus exposure and HLA in healthy donors. Use of 60 Vbeta and 13 Jbeta primers characterized the PCR. Measured with immunoSEQ multiplex PCR; TCRdb has only the in-frame clones, and not every one. The profile shows more than 90,000 clones, around 80% of them singletons. The sample consisted of PBMCs. The receptors here all came from a woman in her sixties or seventies in good health and CMV-seronegative.

The gene calls are TRBV19 and TRBJ1-1; D is unresolved. The CDR3 runs 14 residues. V was clipped by 3 bases and J by 6 bases, with 14 bases between them. CDR1 is LNHDA and CDR2 is SQIVND in the germline V gene (reference sequence). The DNA for the CDR3 is TGTGCCAGTAGTATGAGGGCGGGAGGAGCTGAAGCTTTCTTT. The encoded protein is CASSMRAGGAEAFF.

Here the CDR3 reads CASSLKTDNYGYTF. CDR3 DNA: TGTGCCAGCAGCTTGAAGACAGATAACTATGGCTACACCTTC. V gene TRBV5-4 combines with J gene TRBJ1-2, with a possible D match to TRBD1 (5 bases). With 1 base removed from V and 1 base from J, the gap between germline ends came to 8 bases. The CDR3 spans 14 residues. CDR1 and CDR2 from the germline V gene are SGHNT and YYREEE (reference sequence). The full variable domain, rest sourced from reference TRBV5-4 and TRBJ1-2, is ETGVTQSPTHLIKTRGQQVTLRCSSQSGHNTVSWYQQALGQGPQFIFQYYREEENGRGNFPPRFSGLQFPNYSSELNVNALELDDSALYLCASSLKTDNYGYTFGSGTRLTVV.

This chain joins TRBV28 and TRBJ2-7; TRBD1 matches at 9 bases. CDR1 MDHEN and CDR2 SYDVKM come from the germline V gene. The junction had 2 bases not matched to a gene; V was cut back by 3 bases and J by 5 bases. This CDR3 is 13 amino acids long. The CDR3 here is CASSFRDRDEQYF. CDR3 bases: TGTGCCAGCAGTTTCCGGGACAGGGACGAGCAGTACTTC.

The chain is built from TRBV18 and TRBJ1-1, with TRBD1 identical over 7 bases. CDR1 and CDR2 (germline): KGHSH, LQKENI. CDR3 size: 15 residues. Losses at the gene ends were 4 bases for V and 0 bases for J; bases not matched to a gene: 5. This CDR3 is CASSQGALMNTEAFF. As DNA, the CDR3 is TGTGCCAGCTCACAGGGGGCCCTAATGAACACTGAAGCTTTCTTT.

J is TRBJ2-5 and V is TRBV4-3, with 9 nucleotides matching TRBD2. Germline-derived CDR1 and CDR2 are LGHNA and YSLEER. J was trimmed by 4 bases and V by 1 base; bases with no gene match: 7. The CDR3 runs 16 residues. The CDR3, as DNA: TGCGCCAGCAGCCAAGGAGATAGCGGGGGCGTAGAGACCCAGTACTTC. This sequence encodes CASSQGDSGGVETQYF.

The rearrangement joins TRBV5-4 to TRBJ1-1, with TRBD1 as a possible D gene (5 bases). This CDR3 has 13 residues. The V and J ends lost 5 bases and 4 bases respectively, with 12 bases between them. The V gene's germline CDR1 is SGHNT and CDR2 YYREEE (reference sequence). CDR3 in amino acids: CASSQEGRTEAFF. Here the CDR3 DNA reads TGTGCCAGCAGTCAGGAGGGGCGCACTGAAGCTTTCTTT. The full variable domain, its missing parts supplied by reference TRBV5-4 and TRBJ1-1, is ETGVTQSPTHLIKTRGQQVTLRCSSQSGHNTVSWYQQALGQGPQFIFQYYREEENGRGNFPPRFSGLQFPNYSSELNVNALELDDSALYLCASSQEGRTEAFFGQGTRLTVV.

The chain uses TRBV27 and TRBJ2-5; 12 nucleotides match TRBD2. This CDR3 spans 15 amino acids. CDR1 MNHEY and CDR2 SMNVEV come from the germline V gene (reference sequence). Losses at the gene ends were 6 bases for V and 7 bases for J; bases not matched to a gene: 9. CDR3 coding DNA: TGTGCCAGCAGGCGGACTAGCGGGGTGCGTTGGACCCAGTACTTC. Translation: CASRRTSGVRWTQYF.

In its sample, this clone was seen a few times. The chain has TRBV7-9 and TRBJ2-3, with 12 bases aligning to TRBD2. V lost 6 bases and J lost 4; bases outside the gene matches: 8. The CDR3 is made up of 16 amino acids. Germline CDR1 is SEHNR and CDR2 is FQNEAQ (reference sequence). The CDR3 region is CASRHSSGRASDTQYF. The CDR3 DNA reads as TGTGCCAGCAGACACTCTAGCGGGAGGGCCTCAGATACGCAGTATTTT.

J is TRBJ2-1 and V is TRBV29-1; possible D gene TRBD2, 5 bases. Germline CDR1 is SQVTM and CDR2 is ANQGSEA. CDR3 size: 14 residues. V lost 4 bases to trimming and J lost 4 bases, with 14 bases between them. The CDR3 DNA follows: TGCAGCGTTGCTGTAGGCGGGCTTTACAATGAGCAGTTCTTC. Translating it yields CSVAVGGLYNEQFF.

This clone was observed a handful of times. The chain has TRBV7-9 and TRBJ2-5, with 10 bases lining up with TRBD2. The CDR3 consists of 16 residues. Germline V lookup: CDR1 SEHNR, CDR2 FQNEAQ (reference sequence). Trimming at V came to 5 bases and at J to 2 bases, leaving 8 bases not matched to a gene. The CDR3 nucleotides are TGTGCCAGCAGCCCGGGACTAGCGATGGCTCAAGAGACCCAGTACTTC. Encoded protein: CASSPGLAMAQETQYF.

The chain uses TRBV7-9 and TRBJ2-4; 12 positions agree with TRBD2. Losses at the gene ends were 3 bases for V and 3 bases for J; bases not matched to a gene: 9. Germline V CDR1 and CDR2: SEHNR, FQNEAQ (reference sequence). This CDR3 is built from 18 residues. Here the CDR3 reads CASSFTRRLAGDKNIQYF. The CDR3 DNA reads as TGTGCCAGCAGCTTTACTAGGAGACTAGCGGGAGACAAAAACATTCAGTACTTC.

The chain employs TRBV6-6 and TRBJ1-1, with 11 positions matching TRBD1. This CDR3 is built from 15 residues. Germline CDR1 reads MNHNY; CDR2 reads SVGAGI (reference sequence). V shed 5 bases, J shed 5 bases, and the junction held 7 bases outside the gene matches. The CDR3 bases are TGTGCCAGCAGTCGCCCGGACAGGGGGCAAACTGAAGCTTTCTTT. The encoded protein is CASSRPDRGQTEAFF.

The V call is TRBV6-5, the J call TRBJ1-2, with a possible D match to TRBD1 (5 bases). The germline V gene has CDR1 MNHEY and CDR2 SVGAGI. V gave up 3 bases and J gave up 2 bases, with 13 bases separating them. This CDR3 has 15 amino acids. The CDR3 region is CASSYRQGSNYGYTF. CDR3 nucleotide sequence: TGTGCCAGCAGTTATAGGCAGGGATCAAACTATGGCTACACCTTC.

The CDR3 nucleotides are TGTGCCAGCAGCCTCCCCGGTAGAAGCTATGGCTACACCTTC. The encoded protein is CASSLPGRSYGYTF. This rearrangement joins TRBV11-2 to TRBJ1-2; D unclear. V lost 5 bases, J lost 4 bases, and 14 bases lay in between. The CDR3 contains 14 residues. The germline gives CDR1 SGHAT, CDR2 FQNNGV.